Given below is one TCR beta chain in context. Its matching antigen is unknown. Method: immunoSEQ multiplex PCR; TCRdb's copy keeps in-frame clones and lacks some. The sample shows roughly 100,000 clones, approximately 86% of them seen only once. This entry is derived from a study of T cell responses to AZD1222 COVID-19 vaccine. Study in general: Second-dose intervals of approximately 4 or approximately 12 weeks were pooled.

Findings and limits, study-wide: CD4 TCRs associated with vaccination spanned spike, dominating at 160-218 and 743-854. Donors were largely white British and mainly female; clonal diversity was possibly underestimated.

This TCR derives from an adult in good health. The sample in question was peripheral blood, obtained on day 0 of AZD1222 vaccination.

The CDR3 DNA reads TGTGCCAGCAGCTTACAGGGGGGCGGAGACAGGGGCTACGAGCAGTACTTC. Protein: CASSLQGGGDRGYEQYF. V gene TRBV7-9 combines with J gene TRBJ2-7, with 8 nucleotides matching TRBD1. Germline assignment: CDR1 SEHNR and CDR2 FQNEAQ (reference sequence). With 2 bases clipped from V and 3 bases from J, the junction kept 12 bases outside the gene matches. The CDR3 is 17 amino acids.